Below, 21 T cell receptor beta chains from the same sample are listed, as sequenced in a study of brain T cells in children with intractable seizures. Assay used: immunoSEQ multiplex PCR; TCRdb lists only in-frame clones, some missing. The sample shows over 95,000 clones, roughly 92% of them seen only once. The input for sequencing was peripheral blood, taken at surgery. The receptors shown here come from a boy under two years old with hemimegalencephaly and intractable seizures.

The V gene is TRBV5-4, the J gene TRBJ2-4, with TRBD1 as a possible D gene (6 bases). Germline V CDR1 and CDR2: SGHNT, YYREEE (reference sequence). The V gene lost 3 bases and the J gene lost 0 bases, with 16 bases spanning the gap. The length of the CDR3 is 17 residues. DNA of the CDR3: TGTGCCAGCAGCTCGCCGTCGACAGGCATAGCCAAAAACATTCAGTACTTC. Amino acids: CASSSPSTGIAKNIQYF.

This chain uses TRBV27 with TRBJ2-1; D not resolved. This CDR3 spans 13 amino acids. The V and J ends lost 0 bases and 6 bases respectively, with 6 bases between them. The germline V gene has CDR1 MNHEY and CDR2 SMNVEV (reference sequence). CDR3 bases: TGTGCCAGCAGTTTATCCGGGCTCAATGAGCAGTTCTTC. Amino acid sequence: CASSLSGLNEQFF.

J is TRBJ2-2 and V is TRBV7-9, with 7 bases fitting TRBD1. The CDR3 is 16 residues long. Germline V gene data show CDR1 as SEHNR and CDR2 as FQNEAQ (reference sequence). Germline trimming cut 5 bases from V and 2 bases from J; bases unmatched to any gene: 8. CDR3 DNA sequence: TGTGCCAGCAGCCCTTCACGACAGGGAAACACCGGGGAGCTGTTTTTT. Amino acids: CASSPSRQGNTGELFF.

The J gene is TRBJ2-3, the V gene TRBV9, with TRBD2 matching over 9 bases. Germline trimming cut 0 bases from V and 2 bases from J; bases unmatched to any gene: 1. CDR1 and CDR2 (germline): SGDLS, YYNGEE. The CDR3 is 15 residues long. The DNA for the CDR3 is TGTGCCAGCAGCGTAGGACTAGCGGCCACAGATACGCAGTATTTT. It specifies CASSVGLAATDTQYF.

DNA for the CDR3: TGTGCCAGCAGCGAGGGGGCGGGAGTGGGGACAGATACGCAGTATTTT. Protein sequence: CASSEGAGVGTDTQYF. This chain connects TRBV9 to TRBJ2-3; possibly TRBD1 or TRBD2 for D (7 bases each). Germline V gene sequence: CDR1 SGDLS, CDR2 YYNGEE. The germline V and J ends were trimmed by 3 bases and 3 bases, with 17 bases remaining between them. CDR3 length equals 16 residues.

The chain links TRBV29-1 to TRBJ2-5, with a weak D call TRBD2 (5 bases). The germline V gene encodes CDR1 SQVTM and CDR2 ANQGSEA. Trimming took off 5 bases at V and 4 bases at J, with 17 bases between the two ends. This CDR3 is built from 14 residues. The CDR3 protein is CSVRPRGSIETQYF. For the CDR3, the DNA is TGCAGCGTTCGCCCCCGGGGATCGATAGAGACCCAGTACTTC.

The chain is built from TRBV10-3 and TRBJ2-3; 11 nucleotides match TRBD2. Germline assignment: CDR1 ENHRY and CDR2 SYGVKD. The CDR3 contains 17 residues. V lost 4 bases, J lost 3 bases, and 9 bases stayed unmatched. The CDR3 nucleotides read TGTGCCATCAGTGGGCCTCGACTAGCGGGAAAAACAGATACGCAGTATTTT. This sequence encodes CAISGPRLAGKTDTQYF.

The V call is TRBV27, the J call TRBJ1-1; D not certain. There are 14 residues in the CDR3. The V end was cut by 3 bases, the J end by 1 base, with 9 bases between. From germline, CDR1 is MNHEY and CDR2 SMNVEV (reference sequence). CDR3 DNA: TGTGCCAGCAGTTTTTACGGGCCGAACACTGAAGCTTTCTTT. Translation gives CASSFYGPNTEAFF.

The chain carries TRBV11-2 and TRBJ2-1; 7 bases map to TRBD1. The J segment lost 0 bases and the V segment lost 5 bases, leaving 7 bases of the junction unmatched. CDR1 and CDR2 (germline): SGHAT, FQNNGV. The CDR3 is made up of 16 amino acids. CDR3 coding DNA: TGTGCCAGCAGCACATGGGACAGTGGCTCCTACAATGAGCAGTTCTTC. Translation gives CASSTWDSGSYNEQFF.

The rearrangement links TRBV7-9 to TRBJ2-5; the D gene is possibly TRBD2 (5 bases). CDR3 length: 13 residues. Germline V gene data show CDR1 as SEHNR and CDR2 as FQNEAQ (reference sequence). V was shortened by 5 bases and J by 5 bases, with 12 bases between the two germline ends. CDR3 nucleotides: TGTGCCAGCAGCCGGGGATCTCTTGAGACCCAGTACTTC. Translation: CASSRGSLETQYF.

The chain joins TRBV5-6 to TRBJ1-1; 7 nucleotides align to TRBD1. V was clipped by 4 bases and J by 5 bases; unmatched bases: 8. CDR1 is SGHDT, CDR2 YYEEEE, per germline. The CDR3 totals 14 residues. The CDR3: CASSNTGVWTEAFF. The DNA for the CDR3 is TGTGCCAGCAGCAACACAGGGGTGTGGACTGAAGCTTTCTTT.

The chain combines TRBV7-9 with TRBJ2-2, with D perhaps matching TRBD1 (6 bases). The CDR3 length is 16 residues. CDR1 and CDR2 (germline): SEHNR, FQNEAQ (reference sequence). Trimming cost V 4 bases and J 5 bases, with 17 bases left between them. CDR3 region: CASSWITGQTTGELFF. CDR3 nucleotides: TGTGCCAGCAGCTGGATTACGGGACAAACGACCGGGGAGCTGTTTTTT.

The J gene is TRBJ1-1, the V gene TRBV10-3; D uncertain. The germline gives CDR1 ENHRY, CDR2 SYGVKD. Trimming removed 4 bases from V and 0 bases from J, with 15 bases in between. CDR3 length: 16 amino acids. The CDR3 nucleotides read TGTGCCATCAGTGCCCCGGGATCTTCGGTGAACACTGAAGCTTTCTTT. It specifies CAISAPGSSVNTEAFF.

CDR3 loop: CASSTRRIQETQYF. In DNA, the CDR3 is TGTGCCAGCAGCACGAGGAGGATCCAAGAGACCCAGTACTTC. This chain connects TRBV11-2 to TRBJ2-5; D is possibly TRBD2 (5 bases). The V gene's germline CDR1 is SGHAT and CDR2 FQNNGV. Trimming left V 5 bases short and J 1 base short, with 11 bases between. The CDR3 runs 14 residues.

This clone was detected once. V usage is TRBV2 and J usage is TRBJ2-2; 7 nucleotides align to TRBD2. Germline-derived CDR1 and CDR2 are SNHLY and FYNNEI. The CDR3 sequence is 14 residues long. J lost 6 bases, V lost 5 bases, and 6 bases had no gene match. The CDR3 DNA follows: TGTGCCAGCAGTTTCTTCGGGGGGTCCGGGGAGCTGTTTTTT. This codes for CASSFFGGSGELFF.

The chain combines TRBV11-3 with TRBJ2-2, with 8 positions matching TRBD1. Germline trimming cut 5 bases from V and 5 bases from J; bases unmatched to any gene: 4. CDR1 SGHNT and CDR2 YENEEA come from the germline V gene. CDR3 length: 14 amino acids. The CDR3 reads CASSPRQGTGELFF. Written as DNA, the CDR3 is TGTGCCAGCAGCCCTAGACAGGGGACCGGGGAGCTGTTTTTT.

The chain joins TRBV28 to TRBJ2-1; D might be TRBD2 (5 bases). Trimming removed 6 bases at V and 0 bases at J, with 15 bases between. The germline CDR1 and CDR2 sequences are MDHEN and SYDVKM. This CDR3 is built from 16 residues. CDR3 sequence reads: CASSSLGLSSYNEQFF. In DNA, the CDR3 is TGTGCCAGCAGCTCTCTAGGACTGAGCTCCTACAATGAGCAGTTCTTC.

This clone appeared a few times. This chain connects TRBV4-3 to TRBJ2-7; possibly TRBD2 for D (6 bases). CDR3 length: 16 residues. The ends were cut back, 0 bases at V and 0 bases at J, with 12 bases in the middle. CDR1 and CDR2 (germline): LGHNA, YSLEER. The DNA of the CDR3 is TGCGCCAGCAGCCAAGATTGGGATAGCGGCTCCTACGAGCAGTACTTC. This gives the protein CASSQDWDSGSYEQYF.

V usage is TRBV29-1 and J usage is TRBJ2-1; D may be TRBD2 (5 bases). V lost 4 bases and J lost 4, with 11 bases in between. CDR3 length equals 13 residues. Per the germline V gene, CDR1 is SQVTM and CDR2 is ANQGSEA. CDR3 amino acids: CSVGRTRYNEQFF. CDR3 nucleotide sequence: TGCAGCGTTGGAAGGACTCGTTACAATGAGCAGTTCTTC.

The chain recombines TRBV6-5 with TRBJ2-7; unclear D gene. From germline, CDR1 is MNHEY and CDR2 SVGAGI. There are 13 residues in the CDR3. Deletions cut 6 bases from V and 3 bases from J, with 12 bases between. CDR3 nucleotides: TGTGCCAGCAGGGATAGGCGGATCTACGAGCAGTACTTC. This translates into CASRDRRIYEQYF.

V is TRBV5-1 and J is TRBJ1-3; D unclear. The CDR3 is made up of 13 amino acids. V was clipped by 0 bases and J by 3 bases, with 4 bases between them. Germline values: CDR1 SGHRS, CDR2 YFSETQ. The chain's CDR3 is CASSLGRGNTIYF. DNA for the CDR3: TGCGCCAGCAGCTTGGGTCGTGGAAACACCATATATTTT.